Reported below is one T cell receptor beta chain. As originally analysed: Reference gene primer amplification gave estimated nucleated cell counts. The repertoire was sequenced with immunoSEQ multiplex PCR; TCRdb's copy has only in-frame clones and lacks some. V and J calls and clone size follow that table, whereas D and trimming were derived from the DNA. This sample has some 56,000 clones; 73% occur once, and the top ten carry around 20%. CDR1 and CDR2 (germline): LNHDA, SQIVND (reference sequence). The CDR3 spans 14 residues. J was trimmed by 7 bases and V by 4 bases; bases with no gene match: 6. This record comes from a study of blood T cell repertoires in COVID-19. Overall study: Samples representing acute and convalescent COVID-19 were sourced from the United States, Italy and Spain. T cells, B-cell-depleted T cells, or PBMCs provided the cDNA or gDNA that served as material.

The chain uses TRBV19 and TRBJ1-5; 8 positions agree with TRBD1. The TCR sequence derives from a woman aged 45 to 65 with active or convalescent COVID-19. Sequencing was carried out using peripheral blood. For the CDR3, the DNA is TGTGCCAGTAGTAATACAGGGGGAGGGCAGCCCCAGCATTTT. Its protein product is CASSNTGGGQPQHF.